The sequence of this T cell receptor (beta chain) was determined in a study of Graves' ophthalmopathy and Graves' hyperthyroidism. Notes on the study in general: The blood repertoire also included most expanded thyroid clonotypes above 0.001 frequency.

Moderate-to-severe activity, CAS ≥3, NOSPECS ≥4 and duration under 3 months were recorded for donors with ophthalmopathy. Clinical symptoms, serum thyroxine, TRAb, thyroid ultrasound and orbital computed tomography formed the basis of diagnosis. The authors isolated PBMCs from around 10 ml of fresh peripheral blood. For this clonotype: Its antigen is not known.

As the template, RNA transcripts were used to amplify TCR beta CDR3 regions. The workflow started with a first-round RT-PCR run with HTBI primers and then moved on to a second-round multiplex PCR. TCRdb re-called the multiplex PCR reads through MiXCR, storing one row per CDR3 protein. The data hold about 700,000 distinct CDR3 sequences, with 35% to 45% observed a single time. Looked up from germline, CDR1 is SEHNR and CDR2 is FQNEAQ (reference sequence). V was trimmed by 7 bases and J by 11 bases, leaving 17 bases between them. The CDR3 sequence is 12 residues long. The chain recombines TRBV7-9 with TRBJ2-5, with a possible D match to TRBD1 (6 bases). The specimen was peripheral blood. The clonotype comes from an adult man with Graves' ophthalmopathy. The CDR3, as DNA: TGTGCCAGCAAAGGGGCAGGGACACTTCAGTACTTC. Its translation is CASKGAGTLQYF.